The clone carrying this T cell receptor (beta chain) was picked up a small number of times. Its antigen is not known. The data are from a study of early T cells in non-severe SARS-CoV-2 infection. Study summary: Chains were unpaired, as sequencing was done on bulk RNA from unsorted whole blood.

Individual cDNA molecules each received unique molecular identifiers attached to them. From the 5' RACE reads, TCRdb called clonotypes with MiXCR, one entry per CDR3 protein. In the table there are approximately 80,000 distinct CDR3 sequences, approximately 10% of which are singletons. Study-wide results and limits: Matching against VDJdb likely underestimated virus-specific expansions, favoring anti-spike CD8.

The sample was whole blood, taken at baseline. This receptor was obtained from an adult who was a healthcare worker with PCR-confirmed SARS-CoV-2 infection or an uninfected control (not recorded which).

The DNA of the CDR3 is TGTGCCAGCAGTGGGGTCGGACAGGGAGGGTATGGCTACACCTTC. Translating gives CASSGVGQGGYGYTF. This chain joins TRBV2 and TRBJ1-2; 8 bases are a match to TRBD1. Germline CDR1 SNHLY, CDR2 FYNNEI. This CDR3 contains 15 residues. The J segment lost 5 bases and the V segment lost 4 bases, leaving 9 bases of the junction unmatched.